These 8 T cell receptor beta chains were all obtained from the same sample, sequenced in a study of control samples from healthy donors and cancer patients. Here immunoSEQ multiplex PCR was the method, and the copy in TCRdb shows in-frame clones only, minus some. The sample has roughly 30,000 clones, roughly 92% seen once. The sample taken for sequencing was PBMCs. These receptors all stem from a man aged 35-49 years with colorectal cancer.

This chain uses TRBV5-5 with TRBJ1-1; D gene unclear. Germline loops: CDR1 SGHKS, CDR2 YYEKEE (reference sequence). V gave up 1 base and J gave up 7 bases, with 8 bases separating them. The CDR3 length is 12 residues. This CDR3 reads CASSLRAGEAFF. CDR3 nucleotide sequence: TGTGCCAGCAGCTTGAGGGCGGGTGAAGCTTTCTTT. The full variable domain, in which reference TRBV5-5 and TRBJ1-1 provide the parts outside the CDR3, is DAGVTQSPTHLIKTRGQQVTLRCSPISGHKSVSWYQQVLGQGPQFIFQYYEKEERGRGNFPDRFSARQFPNYSSELNVNALLLGDSALYLCASSLRAGEAFFGQGTRLTVV.

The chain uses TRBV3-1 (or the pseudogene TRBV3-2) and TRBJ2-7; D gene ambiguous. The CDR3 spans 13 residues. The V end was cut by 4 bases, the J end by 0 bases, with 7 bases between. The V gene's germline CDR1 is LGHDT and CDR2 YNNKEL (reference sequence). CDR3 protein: CASSLTVSYEQYF. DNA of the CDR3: TGTGCCAGCAGCCTTACAGTCTCCTACGAGCAGTACTTC.

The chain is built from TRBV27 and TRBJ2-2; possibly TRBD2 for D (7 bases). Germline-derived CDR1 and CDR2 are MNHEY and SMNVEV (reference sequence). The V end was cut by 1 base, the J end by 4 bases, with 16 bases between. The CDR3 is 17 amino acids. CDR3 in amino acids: CASSLFLGGGRTGELFF. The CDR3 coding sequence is TGTGCCAGCAGTTTATTTTTAGGGGGGGGCCGCACCGGGGAGCTGTTTTTT.

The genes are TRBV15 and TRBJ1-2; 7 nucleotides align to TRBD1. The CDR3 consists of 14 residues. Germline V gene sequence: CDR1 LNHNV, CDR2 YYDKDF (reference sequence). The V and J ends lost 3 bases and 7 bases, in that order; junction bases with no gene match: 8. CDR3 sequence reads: CATSRGDRVGGYTF. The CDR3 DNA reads TGTGCCACCAGCAGGGGTGACAGGGTAGGTGGCTACACCTTC.

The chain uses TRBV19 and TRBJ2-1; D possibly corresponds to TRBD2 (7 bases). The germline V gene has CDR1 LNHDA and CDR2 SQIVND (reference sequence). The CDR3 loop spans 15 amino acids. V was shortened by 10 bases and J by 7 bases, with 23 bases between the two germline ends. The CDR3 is CATSAGPGGRNEQFF. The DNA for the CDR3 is TGTGCCACCTCGGCGGGGCCGGGGGGCCGGAATGAGCAGTTCTTC.

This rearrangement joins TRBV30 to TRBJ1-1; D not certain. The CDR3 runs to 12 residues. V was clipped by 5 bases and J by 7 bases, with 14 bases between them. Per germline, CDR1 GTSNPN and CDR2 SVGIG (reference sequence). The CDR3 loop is CAWGSGFGEAFF. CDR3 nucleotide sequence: TGTGCCTGGGGGTCGGGGTTTGGTGAAGCTTTCTTT.

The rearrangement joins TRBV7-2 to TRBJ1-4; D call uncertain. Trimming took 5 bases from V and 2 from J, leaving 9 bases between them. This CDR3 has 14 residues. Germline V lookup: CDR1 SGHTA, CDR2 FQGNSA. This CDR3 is CASSPGSTNEKLFF. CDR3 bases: TGTGCCAGCAGCCCGGGGTCGACTAATGAAAAACTGTTTTTT.

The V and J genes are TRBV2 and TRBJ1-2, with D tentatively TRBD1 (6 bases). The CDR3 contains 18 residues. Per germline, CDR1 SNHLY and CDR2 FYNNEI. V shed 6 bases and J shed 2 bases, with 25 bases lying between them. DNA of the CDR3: TGTGCCAGCAGAAATTGGGGGGCAGGGACGGCTAAAAACTATGGCTACACCTTC. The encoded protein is CASRNWGAGTAKNYGYTF.